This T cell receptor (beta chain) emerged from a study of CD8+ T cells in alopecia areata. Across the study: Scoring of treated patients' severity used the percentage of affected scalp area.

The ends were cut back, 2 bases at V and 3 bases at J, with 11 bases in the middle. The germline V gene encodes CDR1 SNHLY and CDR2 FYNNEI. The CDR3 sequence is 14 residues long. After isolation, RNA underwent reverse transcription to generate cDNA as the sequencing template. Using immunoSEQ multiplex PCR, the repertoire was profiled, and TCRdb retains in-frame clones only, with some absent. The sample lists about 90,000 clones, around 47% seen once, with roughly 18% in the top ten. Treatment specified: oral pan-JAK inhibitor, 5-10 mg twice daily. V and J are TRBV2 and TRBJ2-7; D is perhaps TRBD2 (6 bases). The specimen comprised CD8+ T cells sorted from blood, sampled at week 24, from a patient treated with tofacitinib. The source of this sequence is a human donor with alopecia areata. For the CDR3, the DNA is TGTGCCAGCAGTGAACGCGGGACTGACTACGAGCAGTACTTC. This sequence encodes CASSERGTDYEQYF.